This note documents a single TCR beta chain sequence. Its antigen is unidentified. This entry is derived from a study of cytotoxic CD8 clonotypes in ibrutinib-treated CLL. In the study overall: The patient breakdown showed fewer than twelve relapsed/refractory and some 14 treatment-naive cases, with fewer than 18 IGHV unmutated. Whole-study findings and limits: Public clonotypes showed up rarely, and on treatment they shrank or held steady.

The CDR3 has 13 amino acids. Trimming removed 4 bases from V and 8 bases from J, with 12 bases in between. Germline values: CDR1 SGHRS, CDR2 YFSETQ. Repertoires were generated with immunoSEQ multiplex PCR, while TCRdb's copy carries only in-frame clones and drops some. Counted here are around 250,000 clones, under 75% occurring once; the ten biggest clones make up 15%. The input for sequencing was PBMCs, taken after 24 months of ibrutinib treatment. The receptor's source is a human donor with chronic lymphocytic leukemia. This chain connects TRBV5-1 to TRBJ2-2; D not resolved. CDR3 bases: TGCGCCAGCAGCCAAACATTGACGGGGGAGCTGTTTTTT. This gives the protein CASSQTLTGELFF.